This T cell receptor (beta chain) was identified in a study of regulatory T cells in long-lasting Graves disease. CDR3 length: 14 amino acids. Trimming took off 8 bases at V and 7 bases at J, with 21 bases between the two ends. Described time point: newly diagnosed GD, antithyroid drugs for less than 3 months. Extracted PBMC RNA gave rise to the TCR library. A remark on this clonotype: With a far larger clone one base away, a read error is the likely cause.

CDR3-region Arm-PCR and iRepertoire HTBI primers produced the TCR beta libraries. TCRdb passed the multiplex PCR reads through MiXCR, listing each CDR3 protein once. The table lists 530,000 or so distinct CDR3 sequences, around an eighth of them singletons, with roughly a tenth in the top ten. In addition, the sample was reused for a study of T cells in Graves' hyperthyroidism and ophthalmopathy.

This sequence originates from a man aged 25 to 40 with Graves disease. The rearrangement joins TRBV12-3 or TRBV12-4 to TRBJ2-7, with no clear D. The material sequenced was peripheral blood mononuclear cells (PBMCs), taken at new diagnosis, from a patient treated with antithyroid drugs. CDR3 loop: CASDRDGEANEQYF. CDR3 sequence (DNA): TGTGCCAGCGATAGGGATGGTGAGGCCAATGAGCAGTACTTC.